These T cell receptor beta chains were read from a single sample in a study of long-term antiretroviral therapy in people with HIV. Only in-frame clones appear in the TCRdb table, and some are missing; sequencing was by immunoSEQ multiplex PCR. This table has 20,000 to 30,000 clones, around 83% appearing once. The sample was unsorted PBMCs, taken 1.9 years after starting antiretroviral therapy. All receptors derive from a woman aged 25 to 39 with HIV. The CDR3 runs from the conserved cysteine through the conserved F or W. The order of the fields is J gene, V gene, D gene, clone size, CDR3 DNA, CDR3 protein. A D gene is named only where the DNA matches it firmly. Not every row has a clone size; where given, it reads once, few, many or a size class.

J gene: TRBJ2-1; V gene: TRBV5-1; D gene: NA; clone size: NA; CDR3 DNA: TGCGCCAGCAGCTTGGACGGTAGCAACAATGAGCAGTTCTTC; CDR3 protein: CASSLDGSNNEQFF
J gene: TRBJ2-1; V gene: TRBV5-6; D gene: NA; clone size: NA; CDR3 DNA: TGTGCCAGCATCCTCGGGAGCTCCTACAATGAGCAGTTCTTC; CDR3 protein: CASILGSSYNEQFF
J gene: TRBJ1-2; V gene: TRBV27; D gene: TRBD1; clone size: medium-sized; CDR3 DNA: TGTGCCAGCAGCGTACAGGGGGCTAACTATGGCTACACCTTC; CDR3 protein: CASSVQGANYGYTF
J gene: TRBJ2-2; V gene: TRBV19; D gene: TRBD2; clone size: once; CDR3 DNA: TGTGCCAGTAGTACCGAATTACTAGCGGCCATGTCGAACACCGGGGAGCTGTTTTTT; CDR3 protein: CASSTELLAAMSNTGELFF
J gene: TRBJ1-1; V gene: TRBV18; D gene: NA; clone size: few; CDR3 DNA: TGTGCCAGCTCCCACAGGGAGGACACTGAAGCTTTCTTT; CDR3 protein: CASSHREDTEAFF
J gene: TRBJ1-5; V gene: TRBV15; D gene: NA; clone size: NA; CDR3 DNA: TGTGCCACCAGCTCCCCGACACTACAGGGCTTGGGCAATCAGCCCCAGCATTTT; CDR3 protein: CATSSPTLQGLGNQPQHF
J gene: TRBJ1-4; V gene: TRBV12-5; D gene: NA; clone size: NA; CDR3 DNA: TGTGCTAGTGGTGGGGAAAAACTGTTTTTT; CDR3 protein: CASGGEKLFF
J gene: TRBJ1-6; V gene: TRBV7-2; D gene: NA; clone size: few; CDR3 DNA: TGTGCCAGCAGCTTAGCAGGGCAGGATAATTCACCCCTCCACTTT; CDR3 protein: CASSLAGQDNSPLHF
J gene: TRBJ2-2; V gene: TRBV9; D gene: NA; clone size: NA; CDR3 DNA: TGTGCCAGCAGCGCGACCCGGGACACCCAGAACACCGGGGAGCTGTTTTTT; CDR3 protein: CASSATRDTQNTGELFF
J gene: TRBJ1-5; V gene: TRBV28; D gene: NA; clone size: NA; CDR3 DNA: TGTGCCAGCAGTAATCCCCAGGGGAACAATCAGCCCCAGCATTTT; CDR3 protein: CASSNPQGNNQPQHF
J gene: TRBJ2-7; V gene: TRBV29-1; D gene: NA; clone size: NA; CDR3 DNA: TGCAGCGTTGACTATTGGACAGCGAATTCCTACGAGCAGTACTTC; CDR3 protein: CSVDYWTANSYEQYF
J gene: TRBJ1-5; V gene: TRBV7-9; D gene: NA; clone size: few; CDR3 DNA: TGTGCCAGCAGCTTAGCAGGTCAGCCCCAGCATTTT; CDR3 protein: CASSLAGQPQHF
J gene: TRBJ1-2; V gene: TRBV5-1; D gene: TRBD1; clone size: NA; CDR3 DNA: TGCGCCAGCAGCTTGTTACAGGGGCTTACTGGCTACACCTTC; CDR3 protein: CASSLLQGLTGYTF
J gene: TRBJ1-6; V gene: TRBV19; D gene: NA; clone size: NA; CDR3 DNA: TGTGCCAGTACAGGGTTAGATTCACCCCTCCACTTT; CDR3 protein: CASTGLDSPLHF
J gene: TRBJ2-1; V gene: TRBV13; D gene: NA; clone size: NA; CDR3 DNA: TGTGCCAGCAGCTTGGGTCAGGGCGTCCATGAGCAGTTCTTC; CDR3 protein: CASSLGQGVHEQFF
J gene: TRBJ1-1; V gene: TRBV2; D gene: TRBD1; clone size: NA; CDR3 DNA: TGTGCCAGCAGTACAAGAAGGGGGCCGGGGACTGAAGCTTTCTTT; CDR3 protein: CASSTRRGPGTEAFF
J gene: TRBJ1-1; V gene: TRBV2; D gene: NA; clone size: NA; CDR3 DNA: TGTGCCAGCAGTGGGACAGCGAACACTGAAGCTTTCTTT; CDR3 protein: CASSGTANTEAFF
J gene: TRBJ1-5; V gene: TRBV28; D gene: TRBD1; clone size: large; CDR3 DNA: TGTGCCAGCAGTCGGGACAGTTTCTTAAGCAATCAGCCCCAGCATTTT; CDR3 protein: CASSRDSFLSNQPQHF
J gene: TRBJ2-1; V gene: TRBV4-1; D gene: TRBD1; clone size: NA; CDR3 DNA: TGCGCCAGCAGCCAAGCAAGGTTAGGGGACAGAAAAAACAATGAGCAGTTCTTC; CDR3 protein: CASSQARLGDRKNNEQFF
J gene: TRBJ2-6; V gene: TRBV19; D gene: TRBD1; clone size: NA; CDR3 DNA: TGTGCCAGTACCCCGACAGGGATTGTTTCTGGGGCCAACGTCCTGACTTTC; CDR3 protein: CASTPTGIVSGANVLTF
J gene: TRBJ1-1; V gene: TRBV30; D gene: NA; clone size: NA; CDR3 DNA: TGTGCCTGGAACGGGTTGACTGAAGCTTTCTTT; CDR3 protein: CAWNGLTEAFF
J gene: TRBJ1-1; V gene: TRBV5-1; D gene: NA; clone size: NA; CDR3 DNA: TGCGCCAGCAGCTTGGAGGGGATGGTCACTGAAGCTTTCTTT; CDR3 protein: CASSLEGMVTEAFF
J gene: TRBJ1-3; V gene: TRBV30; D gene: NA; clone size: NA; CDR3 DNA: TGTGCCTGGAGCGGGGAGTTCTCTGGAAACACCATATATTTT; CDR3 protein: CAWSGEFSGNTIYF
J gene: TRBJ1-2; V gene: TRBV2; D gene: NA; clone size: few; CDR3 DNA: TGCTTAAAAGGGAAAGGTACTCCCTATGGCTACACCTTC; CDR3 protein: CLKGKGTPYGYTF
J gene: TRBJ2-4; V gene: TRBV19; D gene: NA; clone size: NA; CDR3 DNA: TGTGCCAGTAGTCCAGGGATCGGTGGTAACATTCAGTACTTC; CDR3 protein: CASSPGIGGNIQYF
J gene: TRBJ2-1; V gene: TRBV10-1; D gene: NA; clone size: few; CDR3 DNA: TGCGCCAGCAGTGAGTCGGGTTTTGACAATGAGCAGTTCTTC; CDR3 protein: CASSESGFDNEQFF
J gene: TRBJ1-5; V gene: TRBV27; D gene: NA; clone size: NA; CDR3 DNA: TGTGCCACGATGACCCGCAATCAGCCCCAGCATTTT; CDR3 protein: CATMTRNQPQHF
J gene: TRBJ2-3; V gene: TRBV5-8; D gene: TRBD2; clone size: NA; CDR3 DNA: TGTGCCAGCAGCTTGGGGGGGACTAGCGGGCCCACAGATACGCAGTATTTT; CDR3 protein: CASSLGGTSGPTDTQYF
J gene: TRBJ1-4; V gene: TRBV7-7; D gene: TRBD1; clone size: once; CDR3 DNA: TGTGCCAGCAGCCCAGGGACAGGGGGTGAAAAACTGTTTTTT; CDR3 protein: CASSPGTGGEKLFF
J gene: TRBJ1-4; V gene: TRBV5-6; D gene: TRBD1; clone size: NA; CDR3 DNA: TGTGCCAGCAGCTTGGAGACAGGGGGTAGGGAAAAACTGTTTTTT; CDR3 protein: CASSLETGGREKLFF
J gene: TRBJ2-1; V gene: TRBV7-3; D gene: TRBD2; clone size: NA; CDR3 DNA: TGTGCCAGCAGCTTGGTCCGGCGGGACCGGCGGGGGGAGCAGTTCTTC; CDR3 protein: CASSLVRRDRRGEQFF
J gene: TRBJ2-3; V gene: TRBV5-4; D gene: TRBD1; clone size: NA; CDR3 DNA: TGTGCCAGCAGCTCCGGGACAGGCACAGATACGCAGTATTTT; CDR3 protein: CASSSGTGTDTQYF
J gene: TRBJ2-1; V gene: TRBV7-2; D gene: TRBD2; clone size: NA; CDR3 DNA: TGTGCCAGCAGCCCTAGGACTAGCGGGGGGTACAATGAGCAGTTCTTC; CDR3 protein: CASSPRTSGGYNEQFF
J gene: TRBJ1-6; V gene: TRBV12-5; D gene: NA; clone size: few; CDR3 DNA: TGTGCTAGTGGCCGGAATTCACCCCTCCACTTT; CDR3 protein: CASGRNSPLHF
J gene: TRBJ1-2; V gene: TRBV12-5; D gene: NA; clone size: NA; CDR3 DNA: TGTGCTAGTGGTTCCCGGACGGCGTATGGCTACACCTTC; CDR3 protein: CASGSRTAYGYTF
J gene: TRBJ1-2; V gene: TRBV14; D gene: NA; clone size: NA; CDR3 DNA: TGTGCCAGCAGCCCCTGGGACGGACCTAACTATGGCTACACCTTC; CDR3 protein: CASSPWDGPNYGYTF
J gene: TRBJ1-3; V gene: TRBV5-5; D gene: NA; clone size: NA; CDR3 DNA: TGTGCCAGCAGCTTCCTCACGGGAAACACCATATATTTT; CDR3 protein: CASSFLTGNTIYF
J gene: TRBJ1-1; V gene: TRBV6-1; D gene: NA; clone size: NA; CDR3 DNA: TGTGCCAGCAGTGAATATGGGGACACTGAAGCTTTCTTT; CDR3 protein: CASSEYGDTEAFF
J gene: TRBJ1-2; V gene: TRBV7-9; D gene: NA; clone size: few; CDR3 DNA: TGTGCCAGCAGCCAGGACAGAAATGGCTACACCTTC; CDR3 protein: CASSQDRNGYTF